These 23 T cell receptor beta chains were all obtained from the same sample, sequenced in a study of early T cells in non-severe SARS-CoV-2 infection. TCRdb independently ran MiXCR on the 5' RACE reads; one entry per CDR3 protein. Altogether around 50,000 distinct CDR3 sequences are present, over 10% being singletons, with the ten largest covering 2.5% to 3.5%. Specimen: whole blood. The receptors derive from an adult who was a healthcare worker with PCR-confirmed SARS-CoV-2 infection or an uninfected control (not recorded which).

This clonotype was detected ten times or more. The chain joins TRBV29-1 to TRBJ2-1; TRBD1 is a possible D gene (5 bases). The V gene's germline CDR1 is SQVTM and CDR2 ANQGSEA. The CDR3 runs 15 residues. V was clipped by 6 bases and J by 6 bases, with 21 bases between them. The CDR3 sequence is CSVVHGAGRGNEQFF. The CDR3 DNA is TGCAGCGTAGTTCATGGCGCAGGGCGAGGCAATGAGCAGTTCTTC.

The V and J genes are TRBV11-3 and TRBJ2-2, with a weak D call TRBD2 (6 bases). The V gene lost 4 bases and the J gene lost 0 bases, with 12 bases spanning the gap. The CDR3 is made up of 16 amino acids. Per germline, CDR1 SGHNT and CDR2 YENEEA. DNA for the CDR3: TGTGCCAGCAGCTCGAGCGGGTCCGCGAACACCGGGGAGCTGTTTTTT. Amino acids: CASSSSGSANTGELFF.

The table lists this clonotype with a few counts. The V gene is TRBV5-4, the J gene TRBJ1-6; the match to TRBD1 covers 10 bases. With V trimmed by 0 bases and J by 4 bases, 4 bases remained unmatched. The CDR3 consists of 17 residues. CDR1 is SGHNT and CDR2 is YYREEE in the germline V gene (reference sequence). The CDR3, as DNA: TGTGCCAGCAGCTTGGCCCCGGGACAGGGGTATAATTCACCCCTCCACTTT. Amino acids: CASSLAPGQGYNSPLHF.

This clonotype was counted many times. The rearrangement links TRBV10-3 to TRBJ2-7, with D perhaps TRBD2 (5 bases). Germline values: CDR1 ENHRY, CDR2 SYGVKD. The CDR3 totals 14 residues. V was trimmed by 0 bases and J by 2 bases, leaving 8 bases between them. The CDR3 nucleotides read TGTGCCATCAGTGAGTCGGCGGGCGCCTACGAGCAGTACTTC. Residues: CAISESAGAYEQYF.

This clonotype was seen at least ten times. The chain couples TRBV11-2 to TRBJ2-1, with 7 nucleotides matching TRBD2. The V gene's germline CDR1 is SGHAT and CDR2 FQNNGV. V lost 6 bases, J lost 10 bases, and 9 bases stayed unmatched. CDR3 length equals 13 residues. CDR3 residues: CASSLASGFEQFF. CDR3 DNA sequence: TGTGCCAGCAGTCTGGCTAGCGGATTCGAGCAGTTCTTC.

This clonotype has a count of ten or more. The chain couples TRBV4-1 to TRBJ1-4; D unclear. Trimming left V 1 base short and J 8 bases short, with 14 bases between. Germline V gives CDR1 MGHRA, CDR2 YSYEKL. This CDR3 is built from 15 residues. CDR3 amino acids: CASSQVSGVGEKLFF. The CDR3 DNA follows: TGCGCCAGCAGCCAAGTCAGTGGAGTCGGCGAAAAACTGTTTTTT.

The sample holds many counts of this clonotype. V and J are TRBV19 and TRBJ1-5, with D tentatively TRBD1 (5 bases). The CDR3 is 16 amino acids. CDR1 LNHDA and CDR2 SQIVND come from the germline V gene (reference sequence). V lost 0 bases, J lost 3 bases, and 12 bases lay in between. DNA of the CDR3: TGTGCCAGTAGTATAGAGTGGGGGAGACCCAATCAGCCCCAGCATTTT. It yields the protein CASSIEWGRPNQPQHF.

The rearrangement uses TRBV7-9 and TRBJ2-5; weak D call: TRBD2 (6 bases). The CDR3 covers 14 residues. V lost 3 bases to trimming and J lost 3 bases, with 11 bases between them. CDR1 is SEHNR, CDR2 FQNEAQ, per germline (reference sequence). CDR3 DNA: TGTGCCAGCAGCTTGGGGGGTGTAAAAGAGACCCAGTACTTC. Its protein is CASSLGGVKETQYF.

This clonotype has a handful of counts. V and J are TRBV18 and TRBJ2-7; D is unclear. Germline lookup yields CDR1 KGHSH and CDR2 LQKENI. This CDR3 has 14 residues. The V gene lost 6 bases and the J gene lost 2 bases, with 14 bases spanning the gap. Written as DNA, the CDR3 is TGTGCCAGCTCTCTCCGCCAGGCTCCCTACGAGCAGTACTTC. Protein product: CASSLRQAPYEQYF.

CDR3 sequence: CASSVAAGGALSTDTQYF. The CDR3 DNA follows: TGTGCCAGCAGCGTAGCAGCGGGAGGTGCACTAAGCACAGATACGCAGTATTTT. The chain couples TRBV9 to TRBJ2-3, with 9 nucleotides matching TRBD2. The V gene end was trimmed by 0 bases and the J gene end by 0 bases; junction bases not matched to a gene: 8. This CDR3 spans 18 amino acids. The germline CDR1 and CDR2 sequences are SGDLS and YYNGEE.

The chain combines TRBV10-3 with TRBJ1-1, with 8 bases that match TRBD1. There are 13 residues in the CDR3. Trimming took 7 bases from V and 5 from J; bases not matched to a gene: 6. Germline V lookup: CDR1 ENHRY, CDR2 SYGVKD. In DNA, the CDR3 is TGTGCCATCACCGGACAGGGTGGTACTGAAGCTTTCTTT. Translated: CAITGQGGTEAFF.

This clonotype was detected many times. This chain connects TRBV4-1 to TRBJ2-1; 9 bases agree with TRBD2. CDR1 is MGHRA and CDR2 is YSYEKL in the germline V gene. This CDR3 is 18 amino acids long. V was pared by 1 base and J by 7 bases, with 14 bases of the junction left unmatched. In DNA, the CDR3 is TGCGCCAGCAGCCAAGTGGACCTAGGACTAGCGAGAGGAAATGAGCAGTTCTTC. Amino acid sequence: CASSQVDLGLARGNEQFF.

In its sample, this clonotype was seen many times. The rearrangement joins TRBV5-1 to TRBJ2-7; D is possibly TRBD1 (5 bases). The CDR3 consists of 14 residues. Trimming removed 1 base from V and 0 bases from J, with 8 bases in between. CDR1 and CDR2 from the germline V gene are SGHRS and YFSETQ. The chain's CDR3 is CASSLRTPSYEQYF. The CDR3 bases are TGCGCCAGCAGCTTGAGGACACCCTCCTACGAGCAGTACTTC.

The chain employs TRBV7-3 and TRBJ2-1; D uncertain. From germline, CDR1 is SGHTA and CDR2 FQGTGA. V was clipped by 4 bases and J by 6 bases, with 7 bases between them. This CDR3 is 12 amino acids long. Here the CDR3 DNA reads TGTGCCAGCAGCTCCGAACCCAATGAGCAGTTCTTC. Translating gives CASSSEPNEQFF.

This clonotype was recorded a few times. V and J are TRBV29-1 and TRBJ2-6; D gene ambiguous. Germline V lookup: CDR1 SQVTM, CDR2 ANQGSEA. The V end lost 4 bases, the J end lost 1 base, and 8 bases lay between the germline ends. This CDR3 spans 14 amino acids. Written as DNA, the CDR3 is TGCAGCGTTGGCGAAGGGTCTGGGGCCAACGTCCTGACTTTC. Translated, it gives CSVGEGSGANVLTF.

This clonotype was recorded many times. This chain connects TRBV19 to TRBJ2-1; D perhaps matches TRBD2 (5 bases). Looked up from germline, CDR1 is LNHDA and CDR2 is SQIVND (reference sequence). The V end lost 8 bases, the J end lost 6 bases, and 14 bases lay between the germline ends. The CDR3 is 13 amino acids. The DNA for the CDR3 is TGTGCCAGTGGGCTGGGTAGCGCCAATGAGCAGTTCTTC. It is translated as CASGLGSANEQFF.

This clonotype was picked up a small number of times. The chain recombines TRBV20-1 with TRBJ2-5, with 8 nucleotides matching TRBD2. With 4 bases clipped from V and 0 bases from J, the junction kept 7 bases outside the gene matches. This CDR3 spans 15 amino acids. From germline, CDR1 is DFQATT and CDR2 SNEGSKA (reference sequence). CDR3 in amino acids: CSATLGGGNQETQYF. The DNA of the CDR3 is TGCAGTGCTACCCTTGGCGGGGGGAACCAAGAGACCCAGTACTTC.

This clonotype was seen more than once but under ten times. The chain joins TRBV20-1 to TRBJ2-5, with D perhaps matching TRBD1 (6 bases). The CDR3 has 14 amino acids. V was pared by 4 bases and J by 5 bases, with 17 bases between. Germline V gives CDR1 DFQATT, CDR2 SNEGSKA (reference sequence). CDR3 in amino acids: CSATRQALVETQYF. CDR3 coding DNA: TGCAGTGCTACCCGACAGGCCCTTGTGGAGACCCAGTACTTC.

This clonotype was counted only a few times. The chain recombines TRBV6-6 with TRBJ1-5; 7 bases are shared with TRBD1. Trimming cost V 2 bases and J 1 base; bases outside gene matches: 5. The CDR3 extends over 16 amino acids. CDR1 and CDR2 from the germline V gene are MNHNY and SVGAGI (reference sequence). The CDR3 loop is CASSYETGASNQPQHF. The CDR3 DNA sequence: TGTGCCAGCAGTTACGAAACAGGGGCGAGCAATCAGCCCCAGCATTTT.

The chain combines TRBV6-1 with TRBJ1-3, with unresolved D. The CDR3 has 14 residues. The V gene lost 7 bases and the J gene lost 2 bases, with 12 bases spanning the gap. Germline CDR1 and CDR2: MNHNS and SASEGT. The CDR3 spells CASIRLPPGNTIYF. The CDR3 DNA sequence: TGTGCCAGCATCCGACTACCCCCTGGAAACACCATATATTTT.

The V call is TRBV6-1, the J call TRBJ1-5; D not resolved. The V gene's germline CDR1 is MNHNS and CDR2 SASEGT. Trimming cost V 1 base and J 3 bases, with 10 bases left between them. The CDR3 has 15 amino acids. The CDR3 spells CASSEVGGYNQPQHF. As DNA, the CDR3 is TGTGCCAGCAGTGAAGTGGGAGGGTACAATCAGCCCCAGCATTTT.

This clonotype has at least ten counts. The chain couples TRBV6-6 to TRBJ2-7; D gene uncertain. Trimming took off 2 bases at V and 6 bases at J, with 8 bases between the two ends. The CDR3 is made up of 12 amino acids. In germline, CDR1 is MNHNY, CDR2 SVGAGI (reference sequence). Here the CDR3 DNA reads TGTGCCAGCAGTTACACGGGTTTCGAGCAGTACTTC. Its protein product is CASSYTGFEQYF.

The sample holds a few counts of this clonotype. The chain is built from TRBV18 and TRBJ1-1; 7 bases map to TRBD1. CDR3 length: 13 amino acids. Germline V gene lookup returns CDR1 KGHSH and CDR2 LQKENI. The J segment lost 3 bases and the V segment lost 6 bases, leaving 4 bases of the junction unmatched. The CDR3 DNA reads as TGTGCCAGCTCGGGACAGCCGGACACTGAAGCTTTCTTT. It yields the protein CASSGQPDTEAFF.